The entry below describes one TCR beta chain. Generated by immunoSEQ multiplex PCR, the TCRdb table keeps only in-frame clones and is missing some. Counted here are some 170,000 clones, roughly 94% occurring once; the ten biggest clones make up 4% to 5.5%. Combined were second doses at about 4 or about 12 weeks. This sample was included in a study of T cell responses to AZD1222 COVID-19 vaccine. Germline CDR1 KGHDR, CDR2 SFDVKD. This CDR3 has 15 residues. Trimming cost V 7 bases and J 3 bases; bases outside gene matches: 7. The source was peripheral blood, collected 28 days after the second AZD1222 dose. The sequence was collected from an adult who received the AZD1222 COVID-19 vaccine. The chain couples TRBV24-1 to TRBJ2-3; 9 bases align to TRBD1. For the CDR3, the DNA is TGTGCCACCAGACCGGGACAGGGTGAGACAGATACGCAGTATTTT. Amino acid sequence: CATRPGQGETDTQYF.